The T cell receptor (beta chain) described here comes from a study of blood T cells in healthy people across ages. This CDR3 has 16 residues. V was clipped by 1 base and J by 3 bases; unmatched bases: 7. Germline V lookup: CDR1 MNHNS, CDR2 SASEGT. Findings of the study overall: More naive CD4+ cells and higher diversity marked long-lived donors relative to aged donors.

A second roughly 7 to 12 cycle PCR used barcoded and J-beta primers. The template-switch adaptor was a 5' adaptor with 12 random nucleotides. It tagged each cDNA molecule. Using its own MiXCR run on the 5' RACE reads, TCRdb lists one record per CDR3 protein. This sample carries around 2 million distinct CDR3 sequences, about two fifths of them seen once, and the ten largest clones take approximately 22%. To note about this clonotype: Its antigen is not identified.

The chain uses TRBV6-1 and TRBJ1-1; 8 positions agree with TRBD1. Sequenced material: blood. This TCR derives from a human donor in good health. The CDR3 loop is CASSEGLNRGDTEAFF. CDR3 DNA sequence: TGTGCCAGCAGTGAAGGCTTGAACAGGGGGGACACTGAAGCTTTCTTT.